This entry describes one TCR beta chain. Its antigen is not identified. This sample was taken from a study of Ad26.COV2.S vaccination and SARS-CoV-2 variants. Across the whole study: Donor participated within the Ad26.COV2.S arm of the COV1001 trial. Intramuscularly, Ad26.COV2.S was given either once or twice, 56 days apart.

Data came from immunoSEQ multiplex PCR; TCRdb stores just in-frame clones and leaves some out. The sample lists about 390,000 clones, more than 85% occurring once. Regarding the study as a whole: Analytic work on TCR breadth and depth might have understated the full extent of total T cell responses.

Specified treatment: over 15 received Ad26.COV2.S at low or high dose, single or two shots; about 5 received placebo; per-sample allocation not given. Sampling happened 63 days after the first vaccine or placebo injection. In Boston, the donor was an adult between 18-55 years of age. The CDR3 covers 14 residues. The ends were cut back, 2 bases at V and 1 base at J, with 9 bases in the middle. CDR1 SEHNR and CDR2 FQNEAQ come from the germline V gene (reference sequence). Sequences were derived from peripheral blood, sampled in a trial of Ad26.COV2.S vaccine versus placebo. This TCR was sampled from a person between 18 and 60 years old who received the Ad26.COV2.S COVID-19 vaccine or a placebo. The V and J genes are TRBV7-9 and TRBJ2-7; D gene ambiguous. The chain's CDR3 is CASSLPFESYEQYF. For the CDR3, the DNA is TGTGCCAGCAGCTTACCGTTCGAGTCCTACGAGCAGTACTTC.